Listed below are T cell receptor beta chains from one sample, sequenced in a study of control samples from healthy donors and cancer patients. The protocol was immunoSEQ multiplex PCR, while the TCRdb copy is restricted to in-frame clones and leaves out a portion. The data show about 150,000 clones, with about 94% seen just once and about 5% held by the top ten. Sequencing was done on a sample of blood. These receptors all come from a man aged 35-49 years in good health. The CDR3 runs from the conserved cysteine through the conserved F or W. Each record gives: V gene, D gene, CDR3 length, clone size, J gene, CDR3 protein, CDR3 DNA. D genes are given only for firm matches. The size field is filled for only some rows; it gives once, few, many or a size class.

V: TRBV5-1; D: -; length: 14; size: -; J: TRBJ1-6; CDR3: CASSLATTNSPLHF; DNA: TGCGCCAGCAGCTTGGCAACTACTAATTCACCCCTCCACTTT
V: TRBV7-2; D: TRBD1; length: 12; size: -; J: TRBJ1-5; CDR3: CASSSGGQPQHF; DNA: TGTGCCAGCAGCTCAGGGGGTCAGCCCCAGCATTTT
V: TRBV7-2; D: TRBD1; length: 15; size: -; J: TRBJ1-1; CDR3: CASSAQGALNTEAFF; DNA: TGTGCCAGCAGCGCCCAGGGGGCTCTGAACACTGAAGCTTTCTTT
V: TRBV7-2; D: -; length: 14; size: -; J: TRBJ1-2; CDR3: CASSRPDSLYGYTF; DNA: TGTGCCAGCAGCCGCCCGGACAGCCTCTATGGCTACACCTTC
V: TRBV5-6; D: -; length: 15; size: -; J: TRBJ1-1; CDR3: CASSLGGGARTEAFF; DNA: TGTGCCAGCAGCTTGGGGGGTGGGGCGAGGACTGAAGCTTTCTTT
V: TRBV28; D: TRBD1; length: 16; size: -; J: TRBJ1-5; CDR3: CASSLPDRVRNQPQHF; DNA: TGTGCCAGCAGTTTGCCTGACAGGGTTCGCAATCAGCCCCAGCATTTT
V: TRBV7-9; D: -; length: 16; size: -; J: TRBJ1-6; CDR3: CASSLIGRTGNSPLHF; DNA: TGTGCCAGCAGCTTAATCGGTAGGACCGGGAATTCACCCCTCCACTTT
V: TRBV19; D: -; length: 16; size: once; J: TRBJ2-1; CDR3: CASSRLLGGGRYEQFF; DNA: TGTGCCAGTAGTAGACTATTAGGGGGGGGCCGCTATGAGCAGTTCTTC
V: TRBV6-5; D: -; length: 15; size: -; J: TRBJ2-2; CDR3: CASSYSEGGLGELFF; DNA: TGTGCCAGCAGTTACTCCGAGGGGGGCCTCGGGGAGCTGTTTTTT
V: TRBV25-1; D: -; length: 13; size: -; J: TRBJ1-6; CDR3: CASSGTGYSPLHF; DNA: TGTGCCAGCAGTGGGACGGGGTATTCACCCCTCCACTTT
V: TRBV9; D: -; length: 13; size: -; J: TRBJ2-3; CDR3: CAGSKSGTDTQYF; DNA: TGTGCAGGGAGCAAATCCGGCACAGATACGCAGTATTTT
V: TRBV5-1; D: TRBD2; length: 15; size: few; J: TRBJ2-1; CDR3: CASSLSGGAYNEQFF; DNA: TGCGCCAGCAGTCTCAGCGGGGGCGCCTACAATGAGCAGTTCTTC
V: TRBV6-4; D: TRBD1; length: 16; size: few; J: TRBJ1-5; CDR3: CASSDFPDRANQPQHF; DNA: TGTGCCAGCAGTGACTTTCCGGACAGGGCAAATCAGCCCCAGCATTTT
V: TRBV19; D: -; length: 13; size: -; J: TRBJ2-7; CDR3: CASSPGQNYEQYF; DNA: TGTGCCAGTAGTCCAGGACAGAATTACGAGCAGTACTTC
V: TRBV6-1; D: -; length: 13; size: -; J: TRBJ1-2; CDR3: CASSEAPAYGYTF; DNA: TGTGCCAGCAGTGAAGCCCCGGCCTATGGCTACACCTTC
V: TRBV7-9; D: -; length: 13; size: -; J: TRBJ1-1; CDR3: CASSYPGRREAFF; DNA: TGTGCCAGCAGCTACCCGGGACGGCGTGAAGCTTTCTTT
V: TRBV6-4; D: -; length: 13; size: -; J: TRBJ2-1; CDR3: CASSATGRGQQFF; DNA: TGTGCCAGCAGTGCAACAGGGAGAGGGCAGCAGTTCTTC
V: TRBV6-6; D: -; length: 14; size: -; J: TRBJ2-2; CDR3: CASRKRVDPGELFF; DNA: TGTGCCAGCAGGAAGAGGGTAGACCCCGGGGAGCTGTTTTTT
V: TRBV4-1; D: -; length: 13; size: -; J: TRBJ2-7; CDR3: CASSHSLTYEQYF; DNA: TGCGCCAGCAGCCATTCCCTTACCTACGAGCAGTACTTC
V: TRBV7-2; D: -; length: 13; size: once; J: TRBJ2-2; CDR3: CASSLYQRGELFF; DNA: TGTGCCAGCAGCTTATACCAGCGGGGGGAGCTGTTTTTT
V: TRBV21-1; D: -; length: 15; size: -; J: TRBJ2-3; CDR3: CASRWPGGSTDTQYF; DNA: TGTGCCAGCAGGTGGCCGGGGGGATCCACAGATACGCAGTATTTT
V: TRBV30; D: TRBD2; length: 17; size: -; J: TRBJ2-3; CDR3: CAWTPGGVRIYTDTQYF; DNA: TGTGCCTGGACCCCCGGGGGGGTGCGGATCTACACAGATACGCAGTATTTT
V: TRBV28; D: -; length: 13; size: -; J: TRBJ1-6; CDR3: CASSIGSNSPLHF; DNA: TGTGCCAGCAGTATAGGCAGTAATTCACCCCTCCACTTT
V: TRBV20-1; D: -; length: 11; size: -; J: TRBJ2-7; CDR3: CSARSSYEQYF; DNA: TGCAGTGCTAGGTCTTCCTACGAGCAGTACTTC
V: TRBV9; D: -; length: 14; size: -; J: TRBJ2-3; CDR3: CASSVGGITDTQYF; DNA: TGTGCCAGCAGCGTAGGAGGGATAACAGATACGCAGTATTTT
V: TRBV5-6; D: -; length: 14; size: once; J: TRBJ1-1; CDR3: CASSLILWNTEAFF; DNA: TGTGCCAGCAGCTTGATCCTTTGGAACACTGAAGCTTTCTTT
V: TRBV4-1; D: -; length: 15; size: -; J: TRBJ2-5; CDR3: CASSRNPQSQETQYF; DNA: TGCGCCAGCAGCAGAAACCCACAGAGCCAAGAGACCCAGTACTTC
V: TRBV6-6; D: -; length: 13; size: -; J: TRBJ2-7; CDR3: CASTKTGGHEQYF; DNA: TGTGCCAGCACTAAAACAGGTGGCCACGAGCAGTACTTC
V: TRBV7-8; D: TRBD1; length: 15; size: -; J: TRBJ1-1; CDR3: CASSLLQGGGTEAFF; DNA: TGTGCCAGCAGCTTACTTCAGGGGGGAGGCACTGAAGCTTTCTTT